This T cell receptor beta chain was retrieved from a study of cytomegalovirus exposure and HLA in healthy donors. Study information: The 100 to 150 validation repertoires matched the 500 to 750 first-cohort repertoires in platform, a later analysis reported.

Study results and limitations: The study listed 150 to 200 cytomegalovirus-associated TCR beta chains. Specific recognition of CMV antigens was confirmed in vitro for a few chains (all CMV-associated). Published work reported that the classifier diagnosed cytomegalovirus status with high specificity and sensitivity.

Generated by immunoSEQ multiplex PCR, the TCRdb table keeps only in-frame clones and is missing some. The sample records some 76,000 clones, around 93% being singletons. Comment on this clone: What it binds is unknown.

Germline V gene sequence: CDR1 SGHNT, CDR2 YYREEE (reference sequence). Between the trimmed V and J ends, which lost 5 bases and 0 bases, there was a span of 11 bases. The CDR3 spans 14 residues. The material sequenced was PBMCs. The chain employs TRBV5-4 and TRBJ1-1; D is possibly TRBD1 (6 bases). The receptor was isolated from a woman aged 18-35 years in good health and CMV-seronegative. CDR3 protein: CASSDGDMNTEAFF. CDR3 nucleotide sequence: TGTGCCAGCAGTGATGGGGACATGAACACTGAAGCTTTCTTT. Full variable domain (remainder filled in from reference TRBV5-4 and TRBJ1-1): ETGVTQSPTHLIKTRGQQVTLRCSSQSGHNTVSWYQQALGQGPQFIFQYYREEENGRGNFPPRFSGLQFPNYSSELNVNALELDDSALYLCASSDGDMNTEAFFGQGTRLTVV.